The clone carrying this T cell receptor (beta chain) was counted a single time. Blood got drawn at baseline, again on cycle 4 day 1, and then on cycle 7 day 1. The data are from a study of OX40 agonist ivuxolimab in advanced cancers. The wider study: Treatment received earlier with anti-PD-1, anti-PD-L1 or anti-CTLA-4 agents was allowed, and less than 45% had some.

The V and J ends lost 1 base and 11 bases, in that order; junction bases with no gene match: 10. Germline V lookup: CDR1 SGHTA, CDR2 FQGNSA. The CDR3 totals 14 residues. Assay used: immunoSEQ multiplex PCR; TCRdb lists only in-frame clones, some missing. The profile shows around 100,000 clones, almost 90% of them singletons. V usage is TRBV7-2 and J usage is TRBJ1-2; 7 nucleotides match TRBD1. The clonotype originates from an adult with an advanced solid tumor such as melanoma, head and neck, liver or kidney cancer. Sample: CD4+ or CD8+ T cells sorted from blood, taken in a trial of the OX40 agonist ivuxolimab. The CDR3 coding sequence is TGTGCCAGCAGCTTAGGGGACTTTCCAGGGGGGTACACCTTC. Protein: CASSLGDFPGGYTF.